Below are 30 T cell receptor beta chains sequenced from a single sample in a study of shared clonotypes between healthy human individuals. Sequencing used immunoSEQ multiplex PCR; TCRdb keeps in-frame clones, though not all of them. Of more than 2,000,000 clones listed, 93% were seen once; the top ten hold 0.39%. Material: naive CD4+ T cells from PBMCs. Subset in this sample: CD45RA+ positively selected. These receptor sequences come from a man between 18 and 35 years old in good health. Some clones in this sample may be carry-over from other donors' samples.

This clone was seen a single time. The chain recombines TRBV29-1 with TRBJ2-2, with D uncertain. Deletions cut 5 bases from V and 0 bases from J, with 10 bases between. In germline, CDR1 is SQVTM, CDR2 ANQGSEA. The CDR3 has 14 amino acids. The CDR3 spells CSVSGGTNTGELFF. CDR3 nucleotide sequence: TGCAGCGTTTCGGGCGGCACGAACACCGGGGAGCTGTTTTTT.

To note about this clone: The same CDR3 is also encoded by other DNA sequences in this sample. The rearrangement links TRBV7-3 to TRBJ2-1; 8 bases fit TRBD2. The germline CDR1 and CDR2 sequences are SGHTA and FQGTGA. Trimming took 5 bases from V and 4 from J; bases not matched to a gene: 4. The CDR3 sequence is 14 residues long. CDR3 protein: CASSTGTSYNEQFF. In DNA, the CDR3 is TGTGCCAGCAGCACCGGGACTAGTTACAATGAGCAGTTCTTC.

The chain carries TRBV18 and TRBJ2-1; no reliable D call. V was clipped by 1 base and J by 4 bases, with 8 bases between them. This CDR3 has 14 residues. Germline CDR1 and CDR2: KGHSH and LQKENI. This CDR3 is CASSPQRRYNEQFF. CDR3 DNA: TGTGCCAGCTCACCACAGCGCCGATACAATGAGCAGTTCTTC.

Of note for this clone: This sample includes further DNA sequences coding for the same CDR3. This chain joins TRBV5-1 and TRBJ2-1; the D is unclear. Looked up from germline, CDR1 is SGHRS and CDR2 is YFSETQ. The germline V and J ends were trimmed by 2 bases and 7 bases, with 10 bases remaining between them. CDR3 length: 13 amino acids. CDR3 sequence reads: CASSLSPGNEQFF. CDR3 sequence (DNA): TGCGCCAGCAGCTTATCCCCCGGGAATGAGCAGTTCTTC. The full variable domain, in which reference TRBV5-1 and TRBJ2-1 provide the parts outside the CDR3, is KAGVTQTPRYLIKTRGQQVTLSCSPISGHRSVSWYQQTPGQGLQFLFEYFSETQRNKGNFPGRFSGRQFSNSRSEMNVSTLELGDSALYLCASSLSPGNEQFFGPGTRLTVL.

The rearrangement uses TRBV27 and TRBJ1-1; D uncertain. Trimming removed 0 bases from V and 5 bases from J, with 13 bases in between. CDR1 is MNHEY and CDR2 is SMNVEV in the germline V gene (reference sequence). CDR3 length: 15 residues. DNA of the CDR3: TGTGCCAGCAGTTTATCTTCCTGGCAGTCGACTGAAGCTTTCTTT. This encodes CASSLSSWQSTEAFF.

The chain is built from TRBV5-1 and TRBJ2-3; 7 nucleotides align to TRBD2. This CDR3 is 19 amino acids long. Per germline, CDR1 SGHRS and CDR2 YFSETQ. The V segment lost 5 bases and the J segment 0 bases; nucleotides outside the gene matches: 18. The CDR3, as DNA: TGCGCCAGCAGATTTGTGGTAGCGGGCCCTGAAACTAGCACAGATACGCAGTATTTT. This gives the protein CASRFVVAGPETSTDTQYF.

The rearrangement joins TRBV28 to TRBJ1-1, with D possibly TRBD1 on 5 matching bases. Trimming shortened V by 10 bases and J by 0 bases, and 15 bases separated the two germline ends. Germline V lookup: CDR1 MDHEN, CDR2 SYDVKM. The CDR3 consists of 14 residues. CDR3 sequence reads: CATRGGPMNTEAFF. In DNA form, the CDR3 reads TGTGCCACCCGGGGGGGACCGATGAACACTGAAGCTTTCTTT.

This sequence joins TRBV2 and TRBJ1-2; no clear D. This CDR3 is built from 11 residues. In germline, CDR1 is SNHLY, CDR2 FYNNEI. The V and J ends lost 7 bases and 8 bases respectively, with 11 bases between them. The CDR3: CASTLERGYTF. The CDR3 DNA is TGTGCCAGCACCCTTGAGCGGGGCTACACCTTC.

V is TRBV29-1 and J is TRBJ2-5; 7 nucleotides agree with TRBD1. Trimming cost V 1 base and J 1 base; bases outside gene matches: 12. The CDR3 totals 17 residues. CDR1 is SQVTM, CDR2 ANQGSEA, per germline. The CDR3 region is CSVEAPGTEPSQETQYF. The CDR3 bases are TGCAGCGTTGAAGCTCCCGGGACAGAACCATCCCAAGAGACCCAGTACTTC.

The chain joins TRBV27 to TRBJ2-6, with D perhaps TRBD2 (6 bases). CDR3 size: 15 residues. Germline assignment: CDR1 MNHEY and CDR2 SMNVEV (reference sequence). The V gene lost 2 bases and the J gene lost 12 bases, with 17 bases spanning the gap. The DNA for the CDR3 is TGTGCCAGCAGTTTAAAATTTAGTCAGGGACTCGTCCTGACTTTC. Translating gives CASSLKFSQGLVLTF.

This clone was observed a single time. The chain has TRBV6-4 and TRBJ2-3; D gene ambiguous. Trimming left V 3 bases short and J 6 bases short, with 13 bases between. The germline gives CDR1 MRHNA, CDR2 SNTAGT. The CDR3 is 14 amino acids. The CDR3 DNA follows: TGTGCCAGCAGTGAGTCTAGTCAGCCGGATACGCAGTATTTT. It specifies CASSESSQPDTQYF.

CDR3 region: CASSSAGTNYNEQFF. For the CDR3, the DNA is TGCGCCAGCAGCTCTGCCGGGACAAATTACAATGAGCAGTTCTTC. The gene calls are TRBV5-1 and TRBJ2-1, with D perhaps TRBD1 (6 bases). The CDR3 extends over 15 amino acids. Germline V CDR1 and CDR2: SGHRS, YFSETQ. Trimming took 3 bases from V and 4 from J, leaving 14 bases between them.

The chain has TRBV18 and TRBJ1-3; D may be TRBD1 (6 bases). The CDR3 has 15 amino acids. Germline CDR1 reads KGHSH; CDR2 reads LQKENI. V dropped 6 bases and J dropped 1 base, with 13 bases sitting between them. The CDR3 region has the DNA TGTGCCAGCTCCTTGAACAGGGTATCTGGAAACACCATATATTTT. Translated, it gives CASSLNRVSGNTIYF.

This clone was seen once. The chain carries TRBV7-3 and TRBJ2-1; 8 positions agree with TRBD2. This CDR3 has 14 amino acids. V shed 5 bases and J 10 bases; nucleotides not matched to a gene: 10. The germline gives CDR1 SGHTA, CDR2 FQGTGA. DNA for the CDR3: TGTGCCAGCAGCCGAACCGGGACTAGGGGCGAGCAGTTCTTC. Protein product: CASSRTGTRGEQFF.

CDR3 residues: CAWSVFPGGGFGYTF. CDR3 coding DNA: TGTGCCTGGAGTGTATTCCCAGGGGGCGGATTTGGCTACACCTTC. The J gene is TRBJ1-2, the V gene TRBV30; 8 nucleotides match TRBD1. Germline CDR1 GTSNPN, CDR2 SVGIG (reference sequence). The CDR3 runs to 15 residues. Trimming at V came to 0 bases and at J to 7 bases, leaving 10 bases not matched to a gene.

J is TRBJ1-2 and V is TRBV15, with TRBD1 identical over 7 bases. CDR3 length equals 14 residues. Germline values: CDR1 LNHNV, CDR2 YYDKDF (reference sequence). The J segment lost 4 bases and the V segment lost 4 bases, leaving 6 bases of the junction unmatched. The CDR3 DNA is TGTGCCACCAGCAACCGACAGGGCTTCTATGGCTACACCTTC. Residues: CATSNRQGFYGYTF.

On this clone: Distinct nucleotide sequences in the sample also encode this CDR3. The chain carries TRBV29-1 and TRBJ2-7, with 10 bases identical to TRBD1. Germline CDR1 SQVTM, CDR2 ANQGSEA. V lost 6 bases and J lost 7; bases outside the gene matches: 3. The CDR3 length is 11 residues. The CDR3 loop is CSVGTGDEQYF. In nucleotides, the CDR3 is TGCAGCGTAGGGACAGGGGATGAGCAGTACTTC.

The rearrangement links TRBV5-1 to TRBJ2-5, with 7 bases matching TRBD1. The length of the CDR3 is 14 residues. CDR1 and CDR2 from the germline V gene are SGHRS and YFSETQ. J was trimmed by 3 bases and V by 4 bases; bases with no gene match: 6. The CDR3 loop reads CASSRTDREETQYF. The CDR3, as DNA: TGCGCCAGCAGCCGAACCGACAGGGAAGAGACCCAGTACTTC.

This chain connects TRBV28 to TRBJ1-5; D gene ambiguous. Trimming removed 6 bases from V and 3 bases from J, with 12 bases in between. Germline loops: CDR1 MDHEN, CDR2 SYDVKM. This CDR3 has 14 residues. The CDR3 coding sequence is TGTGCCAGCAGAAAGGACGTAAACAATCAGCCCCAGCATTTT. The encoded protein is CASRKDVNNQPQHF.

The CDR3 sequence is CSVAQWAANTIYF. The CDR3 DNA sequence: TGCAGCGTTGCCCAATGGGCGGCAAACACCATATATTTT. This rearrangement joins TRBV29-1 to TRBJ1-3; D is unclear. Per the germline V gene, CDR1 is SQVTM and CDR2 is ANQGSEA. V dropped 4 bases and J dropped 6 bases, with 13 bases sitting between them. This CDR3 is 13 amino acids long.

Only one count was recorded for this clone. The chain carries TRBV5-6 and TRBJ2-7, with 11 bases matching TRBD2. The trim removed 3 bases at V and 3 bases at J, leaving 5 bases unmatched. CDR1 is SGHDT and CDR2 is YYEEEE in the germline V gene. This CDR3 contains 15 residues. The CDR3 sequence: CASSSSSGRSYEQYF. The CDR3 nucleotides read TGTGCCAGCAGCTCCTCTAGCGGGAGGAGCTACGAGCAGTACTTC.

The gene calls are TRBV5-1 and TRBJ2-7, with 8 positions matching TRBD2. CDR1 is SGHRS and CDR2 is YFSETQ in the germline V gene. V was clipped by 5 bases and J by 4 bases; unmatched bases: 2. The CDR3 sequence is 12 residues long. The CDR3 here is CASRAGEYEQYF. As DNA, the CDR3 is TGCGCCAGCAGAGCGGGAGAGTACGAGCAGTACTTC.

This clone has more than one count but fewer than ten. The chain combines TRBV27 with TRBJ2-2, with D possibly called TRBD1 or TRBD2 (5 bases each). The germline CDR1 and CDR2 sequences are MNHEY and SMNVEV (reference sequence). Trimming removed 2 bases from V and 1 base from J, with 11 bases in between. This CDR3 spans 16 amino acids. The CDR3 here is CASSLVGTRNTGELFF. Written as DNA, the CDR3 is TGTGCCAGCAGTTTAGTGGGGACGCGGAACACCGGGGAGCTGTTTTTT.

The rearrangement uses TRBV18 and TRBJ2-2; the D is unclear. Trimming took 2 bases from V and 6 from J, leaving 10 bases between them. CDR1 is KGHSH and CDR2 is LQKENI in the germline V gene. There are 14 residues in the CDR3. In DNA, the CDR3 is TGTGCCAGCTCACCATCTTATGATTCCGGGGAGCTGTTTTTT. Translating gives CASSPSYDSGELFF.

The V and J genes are TRBV19 and TRBJ2-1, with TRBD2 identical over 7 bases. The junction had 11 bases not matched to a gene; V was cut back by 6 bases and J by 9 bases. This CDR3 has 14 amino acids. The germline CDR1 and CDR2 sequences are LNHDA and SQIVND (reference sequence). The chain's CDR3 is CASRAATSPGEQFF. The CDR3 DNA sequence: TGTGCCAGTAGAGCCGCGACTAGCCCGGGTGAGCAGTTCTTC.

The rearrangement joins TRBV2 to TRBJ2-2; D remains ambiguous. The germline gives CDR1 SNHLY, CDR2 FYNNEI. The CDR3 totals 14 residues. V was shortened by 6 bases and J by 6 bases, with 14 bases between the two germline ends. This CDR3 is CASRVEDASGELFF. The CDR3 DNA is TGTGCCAGCAGGGTCGAGGATGCATCCGGGGAGCTGTTTTTT.

This clone has more than one count but fewer than ten. This chain connects TRBV7-2 to TRBJ1-2; D gene uncertain. Trimming left V 2 bases short and J 5 bases short, with 6 bases between. The length of the CDR3 is 12 residues. In germline, CDR1 is SGHTA, CDR2 FQGNSA. For the CDR3, the DNA is TGTGCCAGCAGCTTAAGGACGTATGGCTACACCTTC. Translating it yields CASSLRTYGYTF.

The CDR3 DNA reads TGTGCCAGCAGCTTGTGGCAGGGGCGAGAGCAGTACTTC. It specifies CASSLWQGREQYF. The chain combines TRBV5-6 with TRBJ2-7; possible D gene TRBD1, 6 bases. Trimming pared 1 base from V and 7 bases from J, leaving 12 bases between. The length of the CDR3 is 13 residues. The germline gives CDR1 SGHDT, CDR2 YYEEEE.

This chain joins TRBV4-3 and TRBJ2-1; D remains unclear. Trimming stripped 0 bases from V and 3 bases from J, with 12 bases between. The germline V gene has CDR1 LGHNA and CDR2 YSLEER. CDR3 length: 16 residues. This CDR3 is CASSQENLQIYNEQFF. DNA of the CDR3: TGCGCCAGCAGCCAAGAGAATTTGCAGATCTACAATGAGCAGTTCTTC.

V and J are TRBV7-2 and TRBJ1-6; perhaps TRBD1 as D (5 bases). Per germline, CDR1 SGHTA and CDR2 FQGNSA. The V and J ends lost 5 bases and 9 bases respectively, with 23 bases between them. The CDR3 runs 17 residues. This CDR3 is CASSPQAGPGRTSPLHF. The CDR3 DNA is TGTGCCAGCAGCCCGCAGGCGGGACCAGGAAGAACTTCACCCCTCCACTTT.